These 6 T cell receptor beta chains share one sample of origin, sequenced in a study of T-cell reconstitution after alpha-beta-depleted transplantation in children. The TCRbeta library incorporated unique molecular identifiers. TCRdb re-derived calls from the PCR reads in MiXCR, one entry per CDR3 protein. The sample consists of 900,000 or so distinct CDR3 sequences, around 17% of them appearing once. Sequenced material: PBMCs, mostly from graft donor cells, taken 360 days after TCRalphabeta/CD19-depleted stem cell transplant. These receptors were obtained from a male patient between 5 and 17 years old who had a stem cell transplant for acute lymphoblastic leukemia, so the T cells may come from the graft donor.

The chain has TRBV20-1 and TRBJ2-7, with 10 bases identical to TRBD2. After removal of 6 bases from V and 2 bases from J, the junction contained 19 bases not matched to a gene. Germline assignment: CDR1 DFQATT and CDR2 SNEGSKA (reference sequence). CDR3 length equals 18 residues. CDR3 in amino acids: CSAEGSGRAWVRAYEQYF. CDR3 bases: TGCAGTGCAGAGGGGAGCGGGAGGGCGTGGGTGAGGGCCTACGAGCAGTACTTC.

This clonotype was seen a few times. The chain links TRBV5-1 to TRBJ1-1; D may be TRBD1 (5 bases). Trimming removed 5 bases at V and 0 bases at J, with 17 bases between. Germline V gene lookup returns CDR1 SGHRS and CDR2 YFSETQ. This CDR3 contains 16 residues. Here the CDR3 DNA reads TGCGCCAGCAGGGGGCAGGGAATATCCTTGAACACTGAAGCTTTCTTT. The encoded protein is CASRGQGISLNTEAFF.

V is TRBV11-2 and J is TRBJ2-6; TRBD2 matches at 14 bases. The CDR3 is 18 amino acids. Trimming took 5 bases from V and 0 from J; bases not matched to a gene: 3. Germline V gives CDR1 SGHAT, CDR2 FQNNGV. CDR3 nucleotides: TGTGCCAGCAGCCCGGGACTAGCGGGAGCCTCTGGGGCCAACGTCCTGACTTTC. This translates into CASSPGLAGASGANVLTF.

V gene TRBV4-2 combines with J gene TRBJ2-2; possible D gene TRBD2, 6 bases. Germline CDR1 and CDR2: LGHNA and YNFKEQ. CDR3 length: 16 residues. The V end was cut by 4 bases, the J end by 5 bases, with 17 bases between. Here the CDR3 reads CASSPRGIVGTGELFF. DNA of the CDR3: TGTGCCAGCAGCCCTCGCGGGATAGTGGGGACCGGGGAGCTGTTTTTT.

This clonotype was seen a few times. V is TRBV6-5 and J is TRBJ2-3; D ambiguous. The V gene lost 0 bases and the J gene lost 2 bases, with 6 bases spanning the gap. There are 14 residues in the CDR3. Germline V gene data show CDR1 as MNHEY and CDR2 as SVGAGI. In DNA form, the CDR3 reads TGTGCCAGCAGTTACTCCGGAAACACAGATACGCAGTATTTT. This sequence encodes CASSYSGNTDTQYF.

As for this clonotype: A read error may account for a junction end that differs from germline. The chain uses TRBV9 and TRBJ2-1; 12 nucleotides line up with TRBD2. Germline CDR1 and CDR2: SGDLS and YYNGEE. The length of the CDR3 is 16 residues. The DNA of the CDR3 is TGTGCCAGCAGCGTAGAGGCTAGCGGGAGGGTATCCAGGGGGATCTTC. As protein: CASSVEASGRVSRGIF.